The present entry profiles one TCR beta chain with its context. The table lists this clone with a count of one. Its antigen remains unidentified. The sample holds no much larger clone one base away, and base qualities are not on file. The data are from a study of vaccination effects on CD4 cells after COVID-19 (dated by TCRdb to between 2021 and 2024). As for the study more broadly: Post-vaccine samples across the study were collected a median of 72 days after the second dose, with a range of 14 to 241. SARS-CoV-2 spike-specific CD4+ TCR repertoires were compared before and after mRNA vaccination in COVID-19 convalescent patients and in infection-naive vaccine recipients. The full study included over 8 COVID-19 convalescent patients and several SARS-CoV-2-naive healthy vaccine recipients. Cultures from other donors in the study were sequenced with the Oncomine TCR Beta short-read assay on an Illumina iSeq 100.

Based on the germline V gene (reference sequence), the CDR1 and CDR2 sequences are MNHNY and SVGAGI. The cysteine opens and the phenylalanine closes a CDR3 of 16 amino acids. This entry keeps only the CDR3 DNA: 48 bases, framed from base 1. The V end loses 2 bases and the J end loses 6 bases, and a stretch of 14 bases separates them. The library relied on the immunoSEQ multiplex PCR assay. DNA from the cultured, isolated CD4+ T cells was subjected to TCR beta CDR3 sequencing. As for the original processing: Non-productive TCR sequences were removed, reads were trimmed to the CDR3 region, and CDR3s of at least 7 amino acids were retained. The MANAFEST web app was used to identify antigen-specific clonotypes by comparing expansion in peptide wells with expansion in reference cultures. To count as positive, a clone had to show expansion at FDR<0.05 compared with the reference and with all other wells, an odds ratio above 5, and a frequency above 0.1% in two replicate wells. Clonotypes significantly expanded in SARS-CoV-2 spike wells and in at least one common cold coronavirus spike condition were defined as cross-reactive. Using the stringdist R package, CDR3 similarity was measured by Levenshtein distance, and unrooted trees were constructed with ape in R 3.6.1. TCRdb mirrors the immuneACCESS table, restricted to in-frame sequences. Some clones are absent from its copies; in checked studies, under half trace to an unresolved V gene, and the reason for the others is unknown. The V and J calls and clone size were taken over from that table, and D and trimming were inferred from the DNA. A total of approximately 26,000 clones appear in this sample, about 70% of them only once. Of the sample, roughly 8% is held by the ten largest clones.

Broader findings and caveats from the paper: Marked clonal contraction was observed in both infection-induced and vaccine-induced clones at late post-vaccination timepoints, consistent with waning T cell responses. Limitations of the study were the small number of convalescent patients and the absence of early post-infection timepoints. In healthy vaccine recipients, vaccine-induced clones were almost all SARS-CoV-2 mono-reactive, with only 1 of 255 being cross-reactive with common cold coronaviruses.

In the ViraFEST assay, PBMC were stimulated with viral peptide pools, and antigen-specific CD4+ T cell clonotypes were then identified by expansion using TCR sequencing. After more than nine days of culture, CD4+ T cells were isolated with the EasySep CD4+ T cell isolation kit. Each participant received two doses of an mRNA SARS-CoV-2 vaccine, either BNT162b2 or mRNA-1273. Negative nucleocapsid antibody results before and after vaccination confirmed that the healthy vaccine recipients had no prior SARS-CoV-2 infection. Each well held 1.5 million to 2 million PBMC cultured in IMDM containing approximately 5% human AB serum, 8 to 10 IU/ml IL-2 and gentamicin, along with about 9.3 ug/ml peptides. On days 3 and 7, half of the culture medium was replaced with fresh IL-2-containing medium. Each peptide stimulation condition was cultured in triplicate wells unless otherwise noted. PBMC were separated from whole blood using Ficoll-Paque Plus gradient centrifugation and were then either cryopreserved at -140C or used fresh. The overlapping peptide pools covered the spike proteins of SARS-CoV-2 as well as those of the common cold coronaviruses HCoV-NL63, HCoV-OC43 and HCoV-229E. Genomic DNA was extracted from cultured CD4+ T cells with the QIAamp micro DNA kit.

Sample: CD4+ T cells from PBMCs cultured with SARS-CoV-2 spike peptides, taken after COVID-19 vaccination. What the cell subset or site label conveys for this sample: SARS-CoV-2 spike overlapping peptide pool stimulation. The chain employs TRBV6-6 and TRBJ1-6; the D gene is possibly TRBD1, with 5 bases matching. The clonotype originates from a human donor who received a COVID-19 vaccine. This receptor carries the CDR3 CASSYRERDGNSPLHF. The bases are TGTGCCAGCAGTTACCGCGAACGGGACGGTAATTCACCCCTCCACTTT.